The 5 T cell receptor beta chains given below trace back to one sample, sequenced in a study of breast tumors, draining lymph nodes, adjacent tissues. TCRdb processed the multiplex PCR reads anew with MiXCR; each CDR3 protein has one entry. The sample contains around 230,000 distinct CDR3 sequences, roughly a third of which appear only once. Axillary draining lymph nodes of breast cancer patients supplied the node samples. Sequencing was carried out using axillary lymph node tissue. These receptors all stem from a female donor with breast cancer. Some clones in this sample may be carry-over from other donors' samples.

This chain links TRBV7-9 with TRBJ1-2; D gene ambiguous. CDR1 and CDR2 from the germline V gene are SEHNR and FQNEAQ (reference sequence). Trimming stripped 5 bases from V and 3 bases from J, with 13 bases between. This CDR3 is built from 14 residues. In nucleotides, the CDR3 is TGTGCCAGCAGCAGTGCTAGATCTGACTATGGCTACACCTTC. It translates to CASSSARSDYGYTF.

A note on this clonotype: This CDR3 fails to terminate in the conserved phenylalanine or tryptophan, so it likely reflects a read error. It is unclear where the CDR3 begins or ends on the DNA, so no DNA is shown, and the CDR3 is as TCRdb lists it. CDR3 residues: CASSLTTGL. The V call is TRBV7-2, the J call TRBJ1-3; no DNA check was done on the table's D call, TRBD1. Germline lookup yields CDR1 SGHTA and CDR2 FQGNSA. Ends included, the CDR3 has 9 residues.

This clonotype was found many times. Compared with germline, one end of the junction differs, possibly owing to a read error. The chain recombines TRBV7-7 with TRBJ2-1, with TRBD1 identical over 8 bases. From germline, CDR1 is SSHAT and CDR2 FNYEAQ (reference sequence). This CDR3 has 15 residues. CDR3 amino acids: CASSADRGPQFEQFF. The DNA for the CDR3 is TGTGCTAGCAGCGCTGACAGGGGCCCCCAGTTCGAGCAGTTCTTC.

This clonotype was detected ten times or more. The CDR3 DNA is TGTGCCAGCAGCTTAGTGGGAGGAGGAGAGCAGTTCTTC. Residues: CASSLVGGGEQFF. The chain combines TRBV7-6 with TRBJ2-1, with D possibly TRBD2 on 6 matching bases. V lost 1 base and J lost 10, with 11 bases in between. CDR3 length equals 13 residues. Per the germline V gene, CDR1 is SGHVS and CDR2 is FNYEAQ.

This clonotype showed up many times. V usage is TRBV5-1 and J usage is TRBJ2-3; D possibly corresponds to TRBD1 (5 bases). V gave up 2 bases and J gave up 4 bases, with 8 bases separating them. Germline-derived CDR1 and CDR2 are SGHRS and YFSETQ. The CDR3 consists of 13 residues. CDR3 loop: CASSFQGPDTQYF. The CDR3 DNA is TGCGCCAGCAGCTTCCAGGGTCCAGATACGCAGTATTTT.